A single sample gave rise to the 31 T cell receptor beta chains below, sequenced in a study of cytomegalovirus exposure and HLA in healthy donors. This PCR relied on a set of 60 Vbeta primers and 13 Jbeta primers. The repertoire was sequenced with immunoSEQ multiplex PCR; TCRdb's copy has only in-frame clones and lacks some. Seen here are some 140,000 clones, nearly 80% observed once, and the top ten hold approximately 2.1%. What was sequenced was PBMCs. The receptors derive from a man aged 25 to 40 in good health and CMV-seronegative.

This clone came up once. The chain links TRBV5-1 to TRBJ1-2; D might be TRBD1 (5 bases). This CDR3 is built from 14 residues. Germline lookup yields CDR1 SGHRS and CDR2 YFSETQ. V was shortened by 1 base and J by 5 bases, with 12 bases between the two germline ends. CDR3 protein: CASSLISGQYGYTF. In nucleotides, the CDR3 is TGCGCCAGCAGCTTGATTTCAGGGCAATATGGCTACACCTTC.

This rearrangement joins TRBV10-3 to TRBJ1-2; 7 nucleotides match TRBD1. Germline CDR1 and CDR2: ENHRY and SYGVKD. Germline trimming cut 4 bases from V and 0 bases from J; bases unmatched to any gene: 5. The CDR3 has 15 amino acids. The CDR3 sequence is CAISGRGLANYGYTF. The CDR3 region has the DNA TGTGCCATCAGTGGGAGGGGGCTTGCTAACTATGGCTACACCTTC.

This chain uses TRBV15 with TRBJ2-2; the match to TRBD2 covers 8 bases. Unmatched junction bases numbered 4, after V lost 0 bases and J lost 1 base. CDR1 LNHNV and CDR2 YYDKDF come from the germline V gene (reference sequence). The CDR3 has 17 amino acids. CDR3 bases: TGTGCCACCAGCAGAGATGAACTAGCGGTGAACACCGGGGAGCTGTTTTTT. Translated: CATSRDELAVNTGELFF.

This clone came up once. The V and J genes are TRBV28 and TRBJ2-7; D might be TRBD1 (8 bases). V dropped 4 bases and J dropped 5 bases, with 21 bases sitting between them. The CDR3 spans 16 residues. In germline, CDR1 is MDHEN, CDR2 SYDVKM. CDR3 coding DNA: TGTGCCAGCAGTTGGGGGGGGGCAGGGGGCTTCGACGAGCAGTACTTC. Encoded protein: CASSWGGAGGFDEQYF.

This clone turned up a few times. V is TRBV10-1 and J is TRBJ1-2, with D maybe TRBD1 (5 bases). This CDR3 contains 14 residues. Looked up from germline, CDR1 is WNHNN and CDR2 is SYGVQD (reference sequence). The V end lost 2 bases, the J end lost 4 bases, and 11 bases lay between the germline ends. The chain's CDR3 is CASSEGEQGYGYTF. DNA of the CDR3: TGCGCCAGCAGTGAGGGAGAGCAGGGCTATGGCTACACCTTC.

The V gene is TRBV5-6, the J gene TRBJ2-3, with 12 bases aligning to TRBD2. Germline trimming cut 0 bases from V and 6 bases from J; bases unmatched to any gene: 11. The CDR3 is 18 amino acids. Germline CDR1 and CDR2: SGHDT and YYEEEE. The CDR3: CASSLVASGRALGDTQYF. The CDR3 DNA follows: TGTGCCAGCAGCTTGGTGGCTAGCGGGAGGGCCCTGGGGGATACGCAGTATTTT.

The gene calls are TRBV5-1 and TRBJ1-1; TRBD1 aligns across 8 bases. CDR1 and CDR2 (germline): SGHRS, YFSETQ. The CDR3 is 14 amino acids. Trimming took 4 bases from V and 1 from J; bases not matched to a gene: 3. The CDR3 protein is CASSHDRGNTEAFF. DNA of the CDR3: TGCGCCAGCAGCCATGACAGGGGGAACACTGAAGCTTTCTTT.

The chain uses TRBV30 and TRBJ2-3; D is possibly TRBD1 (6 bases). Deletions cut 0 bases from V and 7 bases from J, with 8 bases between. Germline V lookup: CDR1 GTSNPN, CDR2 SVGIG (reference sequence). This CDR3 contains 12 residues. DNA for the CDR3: TGTGCCTGGAGTGTACAGGGCAATACGCAGTATTTT. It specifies CAWSVQGNTQYF.

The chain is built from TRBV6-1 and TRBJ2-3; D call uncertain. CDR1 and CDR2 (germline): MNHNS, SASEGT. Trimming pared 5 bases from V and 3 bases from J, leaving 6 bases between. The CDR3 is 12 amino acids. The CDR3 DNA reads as TGTGCCAGCAGTCCTAAAACAGATACGCAGTATTTT. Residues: CASSPKTDTQYF.

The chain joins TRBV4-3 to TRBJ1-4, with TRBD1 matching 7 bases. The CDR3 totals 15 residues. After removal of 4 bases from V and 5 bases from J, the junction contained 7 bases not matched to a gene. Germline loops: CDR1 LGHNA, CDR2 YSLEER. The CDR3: CASSLREGGNEKLFF. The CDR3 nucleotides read TGCGCCAGCAGCCTAAGGGAAGGGGGCAATGAAAAACTGTTTTTT.

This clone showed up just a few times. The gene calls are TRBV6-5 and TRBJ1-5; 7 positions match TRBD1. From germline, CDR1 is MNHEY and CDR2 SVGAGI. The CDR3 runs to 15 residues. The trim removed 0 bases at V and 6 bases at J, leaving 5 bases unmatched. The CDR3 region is CASSYSAGGSQPQHF. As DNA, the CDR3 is TGTGCCAGCAGTTACTCGGCAGGGGGAAGTCAGCCCCAGCATTTT.

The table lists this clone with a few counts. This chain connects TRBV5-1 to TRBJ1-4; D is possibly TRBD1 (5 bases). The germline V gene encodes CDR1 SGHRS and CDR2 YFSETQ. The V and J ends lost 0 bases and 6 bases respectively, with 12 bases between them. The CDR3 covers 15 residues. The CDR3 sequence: CASSLDGTRHEKLFF. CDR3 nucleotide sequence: TGCGCCAGCAGCTTGGACGGGACTCGGCATGAAAAACTGTTTTTT.

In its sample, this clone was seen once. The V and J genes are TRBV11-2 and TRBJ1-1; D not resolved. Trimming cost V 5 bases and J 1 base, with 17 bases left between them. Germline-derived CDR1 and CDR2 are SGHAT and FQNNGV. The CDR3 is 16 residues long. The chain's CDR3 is CASSLRPGLGNTEAFF. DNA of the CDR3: TGTGCCAGCAGCCTGCGACCCGGACTGGGGAACACTGAAGCTTTCTTT. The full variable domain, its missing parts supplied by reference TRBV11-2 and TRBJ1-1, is EAGVAQSPRYKIIEKRQSVAFWCNPISGHATLYWYQQILGQGPKLLIQFQNNGVVDDSQLPKDRFSAERLKGVDSTLKIQPAKLEDSAVYLCASSLRPGLGNTEAFFGQGTRLTVV.

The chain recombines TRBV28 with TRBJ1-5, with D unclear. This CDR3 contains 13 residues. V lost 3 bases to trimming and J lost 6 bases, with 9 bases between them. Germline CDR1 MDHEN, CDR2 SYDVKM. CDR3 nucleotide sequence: TGTGCCAGCAGTTTCGGGGTAGGTCAGCCCCAGCATTTT. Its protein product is CASSFGVGQPQHF.

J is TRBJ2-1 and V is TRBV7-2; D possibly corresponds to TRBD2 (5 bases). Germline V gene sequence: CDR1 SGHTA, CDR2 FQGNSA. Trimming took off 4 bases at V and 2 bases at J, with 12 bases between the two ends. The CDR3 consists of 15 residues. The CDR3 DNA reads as TGTGCCAGCAGCTACCAAGCGGTCCCCTACAATGAGCAGTTCTTC. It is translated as CASSYQAVPYNEQFF.

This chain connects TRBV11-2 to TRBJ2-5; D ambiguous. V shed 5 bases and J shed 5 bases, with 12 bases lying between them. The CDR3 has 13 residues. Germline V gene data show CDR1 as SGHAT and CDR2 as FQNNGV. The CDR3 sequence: CASSKIADETQYF. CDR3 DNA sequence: TGTGCCAGCAGCAAAATAGCAGATGAGACCCAGTACTTC.

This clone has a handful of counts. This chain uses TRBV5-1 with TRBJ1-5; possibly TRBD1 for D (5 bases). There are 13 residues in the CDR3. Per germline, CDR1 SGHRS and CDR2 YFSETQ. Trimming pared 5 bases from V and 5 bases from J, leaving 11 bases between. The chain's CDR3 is CASRAGGDQPQHF. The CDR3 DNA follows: TGCGCCAGCAGAGCCGGGGGTGATCAGCCCCAGCATTTT.

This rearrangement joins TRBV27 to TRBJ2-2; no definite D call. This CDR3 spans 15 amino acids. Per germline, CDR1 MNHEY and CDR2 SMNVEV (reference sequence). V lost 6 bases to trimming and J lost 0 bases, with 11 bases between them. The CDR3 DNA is TGTGCCAGCAGGCGAGGAAATGCGAACACCGGGGAGCTGTTTTTT. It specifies CASRRGNANTGELFF.

CDR3 residues: CASSLGAYNQPQHF. The CDR3 DNA reads TGTGCCAGCAGCTTAGGAGCGTACAATCAGCCCCAGCATTTT. The chain recombines TRBV7-2 with TRBJ1-5; D is undetermined. This CDR3 is 14 amino acids long. V lost 1 base to trimming and J lost 3 bases, with 7 bases between them. CDR1 is SGHTA and CDR2 is FQGNSA in the germline V gene.

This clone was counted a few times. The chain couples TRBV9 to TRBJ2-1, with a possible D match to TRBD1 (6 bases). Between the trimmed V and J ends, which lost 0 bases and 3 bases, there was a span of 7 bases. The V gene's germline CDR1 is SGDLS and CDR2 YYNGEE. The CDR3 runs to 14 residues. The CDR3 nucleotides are TGTGCCAGCAGCGTAGGGACAGACTACAATGAGCAGTTCTTC. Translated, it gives CASSVGTDYNEQFF.

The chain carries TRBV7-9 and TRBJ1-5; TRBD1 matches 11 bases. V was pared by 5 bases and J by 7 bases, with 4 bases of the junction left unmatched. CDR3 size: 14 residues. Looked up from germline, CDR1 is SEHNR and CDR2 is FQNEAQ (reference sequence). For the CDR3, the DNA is TGTGCCAGCAGCCGGACAGGGGGCGCCCAGCCCCAGCATTTT. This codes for CASSRTGGAQPQHF.

In DNA, the CDR3 is TGCGCCAGCAGGCCAGGGGGCTTCGACGAGCAGTACTTC. Translation gives CASRPGGFDEQYF. The chain links TRBV5-1 to TRBJ2-7; 8 bases align to TRBD1. V gave up 5 bases and J gave up 5 bases; unmatched junction bases: 6. The CDR3 totals 13 residues. Germline CDR1 and CDR2: SGHRS and YFSETQ.

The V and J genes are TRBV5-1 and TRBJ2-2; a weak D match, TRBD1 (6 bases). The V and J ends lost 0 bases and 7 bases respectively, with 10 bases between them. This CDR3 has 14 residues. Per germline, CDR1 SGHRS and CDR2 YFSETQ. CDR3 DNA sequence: TGCGCCAGCAGCTTGGATCAGGGGATCGGGGAGCTGTTTTTT. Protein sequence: CASSLDQGIGELFF.

The CDR3 loop reads CASSLGPRDGYTF. The CDR3, as DNA: TGTGCCAGCAGCTTAGGGCCGCGGGATGGCTACACCTTC. The rearrangement uses TRBV7-2 and TRBJ1-2, with D hard to call. Looked up from germline, CDR1 is SGHTA and CDR2 is FQGNSA. V lost 1 base and J 6 bases, leaving 9 bases between the germline ends. The CDR3 consists of 13 residues.

CDR3 sequence: CASSQDSSPSRLSYNEQFF. CDR3 DNA sequence: TGCGCCAGCAGCCAAGACTCCTCCCCTAGCAGACTGTCCTACAATGAGCAGTTCTTC. The chain joins TRBV4-1 to TRBJ2-1; D perhaps matches TRBD2 (5 bases). Germline CDR1 is MGHRA and CDR2 is YSYEKL. The length of the CDR3 is 19 residues. The V and J ends lost 0 bases and 1 base respectively, with 19 bases between them.

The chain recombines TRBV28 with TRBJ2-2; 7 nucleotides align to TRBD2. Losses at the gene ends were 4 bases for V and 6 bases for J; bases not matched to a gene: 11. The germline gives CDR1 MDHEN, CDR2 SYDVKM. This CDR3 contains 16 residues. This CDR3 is CASSYISRGRAGELFF. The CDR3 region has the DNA TGTGCCAGCAGTTATATCAGTCGGGGGAGGGCCGGGGAGCTGTTTTTT.

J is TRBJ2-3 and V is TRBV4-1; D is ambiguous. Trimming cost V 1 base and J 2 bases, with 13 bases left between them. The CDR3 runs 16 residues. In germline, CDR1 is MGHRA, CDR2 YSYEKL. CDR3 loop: CASSQVRGLFTDTQYF. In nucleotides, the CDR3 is TGCGCCAGCAGCCAAGTTCGTGGGCTTTTCACAGATACGCAGTATTTT.

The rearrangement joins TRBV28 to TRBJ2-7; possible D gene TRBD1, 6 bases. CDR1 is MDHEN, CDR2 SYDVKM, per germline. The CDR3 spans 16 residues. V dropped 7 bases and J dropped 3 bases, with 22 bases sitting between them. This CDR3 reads CASTSGGAGALYEQYF. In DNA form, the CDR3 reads TGTGCCAGCACCTCGGGTGGTGCAGGGGCCCTCTACGAGCAGTACTTC.

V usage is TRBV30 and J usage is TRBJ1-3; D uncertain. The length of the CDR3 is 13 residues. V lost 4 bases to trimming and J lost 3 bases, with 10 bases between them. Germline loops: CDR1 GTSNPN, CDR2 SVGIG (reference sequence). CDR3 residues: CAWNSENGNTIYF. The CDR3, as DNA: TGTGCCTGGAATTCGGAGAATGGAAACACCATATATTTT. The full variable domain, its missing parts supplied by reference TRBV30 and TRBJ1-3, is SQTIHQWPATLVQPVGSPLSLECTVEGTSNPNLYWYRQAAGRGLQLLFYSVGIGQISSEVPQNLSASRPQDRQFILSSKKLLLSDSGFYLCAWNSENGNTIYFGEGSWLTVV.

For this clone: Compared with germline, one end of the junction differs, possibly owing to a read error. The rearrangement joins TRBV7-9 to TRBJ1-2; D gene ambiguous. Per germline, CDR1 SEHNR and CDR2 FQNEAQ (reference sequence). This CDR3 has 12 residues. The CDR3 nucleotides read TGTTCCAGCAGCCCACTAACTCGGGGCTACACCTTC. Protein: CSSSPLTRGYTF.

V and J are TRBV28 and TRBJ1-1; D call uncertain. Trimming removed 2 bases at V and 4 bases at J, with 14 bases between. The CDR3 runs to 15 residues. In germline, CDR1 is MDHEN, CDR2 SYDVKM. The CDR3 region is CASSLKGSRITEAFF. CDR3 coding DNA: TGTGCCAGCAGTTTAAAAGGGAGTCGGATCACTGAAGCTTTCTTT.